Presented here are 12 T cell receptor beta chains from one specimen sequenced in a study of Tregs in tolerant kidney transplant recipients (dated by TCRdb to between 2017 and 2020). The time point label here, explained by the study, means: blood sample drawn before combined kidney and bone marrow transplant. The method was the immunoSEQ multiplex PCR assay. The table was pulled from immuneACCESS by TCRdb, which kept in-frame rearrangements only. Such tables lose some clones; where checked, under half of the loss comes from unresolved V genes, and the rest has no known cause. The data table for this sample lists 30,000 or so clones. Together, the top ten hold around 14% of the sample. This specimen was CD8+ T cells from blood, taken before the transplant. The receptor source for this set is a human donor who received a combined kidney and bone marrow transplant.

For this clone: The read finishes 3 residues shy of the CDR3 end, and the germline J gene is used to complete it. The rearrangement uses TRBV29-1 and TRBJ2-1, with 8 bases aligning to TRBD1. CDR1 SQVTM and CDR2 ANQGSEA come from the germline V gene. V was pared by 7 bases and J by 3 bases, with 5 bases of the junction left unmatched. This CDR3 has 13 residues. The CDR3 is CSAPGQDYNEQFF. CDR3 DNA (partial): TGCAGCGCTCCGGGACAGGACTACAATGAG.

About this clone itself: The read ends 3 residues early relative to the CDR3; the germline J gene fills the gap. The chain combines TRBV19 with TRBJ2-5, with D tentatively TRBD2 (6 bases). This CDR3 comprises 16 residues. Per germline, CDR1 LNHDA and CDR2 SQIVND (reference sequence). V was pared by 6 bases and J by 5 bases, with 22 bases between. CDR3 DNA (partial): TGTGCCAGTAGCCCTGGTAGCGGAAGCTGGGTTGAGACC. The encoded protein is CASSPGSGSWVET. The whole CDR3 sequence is CASSPGSGSWVETQYF.

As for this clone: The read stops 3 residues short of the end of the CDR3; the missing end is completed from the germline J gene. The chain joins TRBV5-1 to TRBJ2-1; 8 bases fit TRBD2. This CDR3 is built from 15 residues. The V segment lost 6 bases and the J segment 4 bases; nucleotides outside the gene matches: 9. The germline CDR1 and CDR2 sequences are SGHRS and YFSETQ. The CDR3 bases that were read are TGCGCCAGCACCCAACCGGGACTAGATTACAATGAG. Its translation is CASTQPGLDYNE. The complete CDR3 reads CASTQPGLDYNEQFF.

The CDR3 reads CASSLVGGPETQYF. CDR3 DNA, as far as it was read: TGTGCCAGCAGCTTGGTGGGGGGGCCGGAGACC. The V and J genes are TRBV5-6 and TRBJ2-5; D might be TRBD2 (7 bases). Read data end 3 residues before the CDR3 end; the end is taken from the germline J gene. Deletions cut 0 bases from V and 5 bases from J, with 11 bases between. The CDR3 is made up of 14 amino acids. Germline CDR1 reads SGHDT; CDR2 reads YYEEEE.

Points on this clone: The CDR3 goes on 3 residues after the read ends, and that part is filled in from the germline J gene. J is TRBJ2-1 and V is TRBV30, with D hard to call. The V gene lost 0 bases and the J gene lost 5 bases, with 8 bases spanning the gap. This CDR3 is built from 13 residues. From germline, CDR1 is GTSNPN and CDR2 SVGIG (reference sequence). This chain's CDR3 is CAWSVGTHNEQFF. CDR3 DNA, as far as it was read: TGTGCCTGGAGTGTAGGCACCCACAATGAG.

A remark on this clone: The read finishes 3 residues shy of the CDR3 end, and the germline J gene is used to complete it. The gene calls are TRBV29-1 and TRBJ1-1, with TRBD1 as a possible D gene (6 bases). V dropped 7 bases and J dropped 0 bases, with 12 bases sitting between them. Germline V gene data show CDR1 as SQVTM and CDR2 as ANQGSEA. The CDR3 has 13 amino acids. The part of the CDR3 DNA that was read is TGCAGCGCTCTACAGGGATTGAACACTGAA. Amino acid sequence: CSALQGLNTE. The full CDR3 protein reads CSALQGLNTEAFF.

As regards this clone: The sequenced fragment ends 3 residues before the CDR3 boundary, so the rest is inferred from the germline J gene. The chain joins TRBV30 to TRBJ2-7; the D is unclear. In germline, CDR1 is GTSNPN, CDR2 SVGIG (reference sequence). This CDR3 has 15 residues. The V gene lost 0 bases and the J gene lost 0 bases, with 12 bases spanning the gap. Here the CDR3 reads CAWSVISTSSYEQYF. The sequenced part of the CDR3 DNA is TGTGCCTGGAGTGTAATTAGCACCAGCTCCTACGAG.

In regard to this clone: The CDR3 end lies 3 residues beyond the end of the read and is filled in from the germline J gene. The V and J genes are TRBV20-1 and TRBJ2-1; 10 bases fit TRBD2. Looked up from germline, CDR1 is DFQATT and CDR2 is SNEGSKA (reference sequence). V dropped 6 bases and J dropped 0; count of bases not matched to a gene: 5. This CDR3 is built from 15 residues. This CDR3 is CSAIGLAASYNEQFF. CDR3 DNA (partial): TGCAGTGCAATAGGACTAGCGGCCTCCTACAATGAG.

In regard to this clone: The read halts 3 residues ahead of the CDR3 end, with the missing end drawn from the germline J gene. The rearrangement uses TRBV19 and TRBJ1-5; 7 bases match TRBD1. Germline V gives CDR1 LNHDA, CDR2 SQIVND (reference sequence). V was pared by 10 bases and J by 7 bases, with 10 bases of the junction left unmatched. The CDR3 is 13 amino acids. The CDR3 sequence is CATTEGAWQPQHF. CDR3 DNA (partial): TGTGCCACTACCGAGGGGGCCTGGCAGCCC.

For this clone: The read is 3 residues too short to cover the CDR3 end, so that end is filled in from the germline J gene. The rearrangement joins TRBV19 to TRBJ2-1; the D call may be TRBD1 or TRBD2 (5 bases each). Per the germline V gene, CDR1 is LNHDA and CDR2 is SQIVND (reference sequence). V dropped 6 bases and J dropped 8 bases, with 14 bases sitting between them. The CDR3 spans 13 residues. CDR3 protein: CASRGLGSDEQFF. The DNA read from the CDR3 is TGTGCCAGTAGGGGGCTAGGGAGTGATGAG.

The CDR3 protein is CASTTQGNQPQHF. CDR3 bases read: TGTGCCAGTACCACGCAGGGGAATCAGCCC. J is TRBJ1-5 and V is TRBV19; maybe TRBD1 (6 bases). The read terminates 3 residues ahead of where the CDR3 ends, so the germline J gene completes it. This CDR3 spans 13 amino acids. Per the germline V gene, CDR1 is LNHDA and CDR2 is SQIVND (reference sequence). The germline V and J ends were trimmed by 7 bases and 4 bases, with 11 bases remaining between them.

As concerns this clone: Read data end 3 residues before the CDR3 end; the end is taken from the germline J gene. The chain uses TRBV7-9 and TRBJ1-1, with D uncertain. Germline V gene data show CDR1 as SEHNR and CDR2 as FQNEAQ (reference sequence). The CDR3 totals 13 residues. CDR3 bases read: TGTGCCAGCAGAATAGGAGGGTCAGTCGAA. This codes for CASRIGGSVE. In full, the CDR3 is CASRIGGSVEAFF.